Many counts were recorded for the clone carrying this TCR beta chain. Its specificity is not known. TCR beta CDR3 sequences were amplified from RNA transcripts. During a first-round RT-PCR of the TCR CDR3, the HTBI primer set was used. TCRdb ran MiXCR on the multiplex PCR reads and lists one entry per CDR3 protein. This sample yields around 300,000 distinct CDR3 sequences, of which approximately 15% are seen a single time; 20% to 25% belongs to the top ten. These data are taken from a study of T cells in Graves' hyperthyroidism and ophthalmopathy. Germline assignment: CDR1 GTSNPN and CDR2 SVGIG (reference sequence). V was cut by 0 bases and J by 3 bases, with 9 bases left in between. This CDR3 spans 13 amino acids. Hyperthyroidism in the patients, aged 18 to 65, was newly diagnosed and under 2 months in duration. Around 9.9 ml of fresh peripheral blood supplied the PBMCs. Study results and limitations: In blood, most of the thyroid clonotypes expanded above 0.001 were also present.

The sequence was collected from a young woman with Graves' hyperthyroidism. The chain combines TRBV30 with TRBJ2-7; maybe TRBD1 (5 bases). The source material was blood. Written as DNA, the CDR3 is TGTGCCTGGAGTGTGGACACCGGCTACGAGCAGTACTTC. It yields the protein CAWSVDTGYEQYF.